This T cell receptor (beta chain) is drawn from a study of CXCR3-negative and CXCR3-positive naive CD8 T cells. Study outcomes and limitations: Higher TRB CDR3 hydrophobicity marked CXCR3-positive naive cells relative to CXCR3-negative naive cells. Diversity in memory CD8+ cells fell much lower than the comparably high levels seen in both naive subsets. Memory cells showed distinct TRBV-TRBJ patterns, while the two naive subsets matched.

It was by 5' RACE with UMI labels that the TRB cDNA libraries were prepared. No DNA is given; TCRdb re-called the 5' RACE reads and lists each CDR3 protein once. This listing includes tens of thousands of distinct CDR3 sequences. Turning to this clonotype: Its matching antigen is unknown.

CD45RO-CCR7+CD27+CD95- was the phenotype of naive CD8+ T cells. The length of the CDR3 is 14 residues. Germline V gene lookup returns CDR1 SQVTM and CDR2 ANQGSEA. Sequenced: naive CXCR3+ CD8+ T cells from blood. Subset of the sample: CD45RO-CCR7+CD27+CD95- naive CD8+ T cells expressing CXCR3 (TNR3+). V and J are TRBV29-1 and TRBJ2-1. The TCR originated in a human donor in good health. Some clones in this sample may be carry-over from other donors' samples. CDR3 residues: CSVVSGESYNEQFF.